This is a list of T cell receptor beta chains from one sample in a study of shared clonotypes between healthy human individuals. The table came from immunoSEQ multiplex PCR; TCRdb's copy has only in-frame clones and leaves some out. The data contain 850,000 to 1,200,000 clones, more than 60% of them seen just once; the ten biggest clones take up about 1.5%. Sequencing used memory CD4+ T cells sorted from blood. Receptors were obtained from a man aged 18 to 30 in good health. The CDR3 runs from the conserved cysteine through the conserved F or W. Clone size is shown for a subset of rows, as once, few, many or a class of expanded clone.

J gene | clone size | V gene | CDR3 protein
TRBJ2-5 | NA | TRBV11-2 | CASSLVGVIKETQYF
TRBJ2-7 | NA | TRBV18 | CASSPDGNPNEQYF
TRBJ2-1 | NA | TRBV6-1 | CASSQAKGGIYYNEQFF
TRBJ2-1 | NA | TRBV5-1 | CASSPPNYNEQFF
TRBJ2-7 | NA | TRBV6-1 | CASRKGRQIYEQYF
TRBJ2-3 | NA | TRBV18 | CASSPSPRTDTDTQYF
TRBJ2-6 | NA | TRBV5-1 | CASSLVGGANVLTF
TRBJ1-1 | NA | TRBV10-3 | CAISTLGDSEAFF
TRBJ2-2 | many | TRBV7-2 | CASSLEVGSSGELFF
TRBJ1-5 | NA | TRBV28 | CASRLRTGESGQPQHF
TRBJ1-4 | NA | TRBV5-1 | CASSLGVQGFTTNEKLFF
TRBJ1-2 | NA | TRBV5-4 | CASRAAGGSGYTF
TRBJ1-4 | once | TRBV9 | CASSPLQRPNEKLFF
TRBJ2-7 | few | TRBV7-9 | CASSLAPRYEQYF
TRBJ1-4 | NA | TRBV25-1 | CASSEFGTGNEKLFF
TRBJ2-7 | NA | TRBV18 | CASSPPWGGGVYEQYF
TRBJ2-7 | NA | TRBV18 | CASSPHRDSYEQYF
TRBJ2-3 | NA | TRBV13 | CASSAKGLAGGLPRTDTQYF
TRBJ1-6 | NA | TRBV30 | CAWGQGSYNSPLHF
TRBJ1-3 | NA | TRBV6-4 | CASTPGDGNTIYF
TRBJ2-2 | NA | TRBV5-4 | CASSPGPNTGELFF
TRBJ2-2 | NA | TRBV5-6 | CASSNIGWGELFF
TRBJ1-2 | NA | TRBV5-5 | CASSQQSIYGYTF
TRBJ2-7 | NA | TRBV6-6 | CASSYLAGTSYEQYF
TRBJ2-1 | NA | TRBV9 | CASSVRAGGYNEQFF
TRBJ2-3 | NA | TRBV27 | CASSGQGSTDTQYF
TRBJ1-5 | NA | TRBV7-2 | CASSLGGASTQPQHF
TRBJ1-1 | NA | TRBV20-1 | CSVGVTEAFF
TRBJ1-4 | few | TRBV30 | CAWNRAATNEKLFF
TRBJ2-5 | few | TRBV10-1 | CASSLGSSGSIRETQYF
TRBJ1-5 | NA | TRBV18 | CASSPPGQGTRVAQHF
TRBJ2-7 | NA | TRBV7-2 | CASSLGGTGTYEQYF
TRBJ1-3 | NA | TRBV6-6 | CASSYGIENGNTIYF
TRBJ2-3 | few | TRBV7-6 | CASSLDAGGNTDTQYF
TRBJ1-2 | NA | TRBV14 | CASSRDPGTLYGYTF
TRBJ2-7 | NA | TRBV6-5 | CASRRMLAGNYEQYF